This is a list of T cell receptor beta chains from one sample in a study of cytomegalovirus exposure and HLA in healthy donors. Profiling relied on immunoSEQ multiplex PCR, and the TCRdb table lists in-frame clones only, not all of them. The sample records around 150,000 clones, roughly 80% being singletons. The sequencing input was PBMCs. All receptors derive from a girl between 2 and 10 years old in good health and CMV-seropositive. CDR3s include the opening cysteine and the closing phenylalanine or tryptophan. Fields, in order: D gene, J gene, clone size, V gene, CDR3 protein, CDR3 DNA. A D gene is named only where the DNA matches it firmly. Size is stated for part of the rows, as once, few or many counts, or as a class when the clone is expanded.

NA | TRBJ2-5 | NA | TRBV7-5 | CARSLEGDPLAKTQYF | TGTGCCAGAAGCCTAGAGGGGGACCCGCTGGCAAAGACCCAGTACTTC
NA | TRBJ1-1 | NA | TRBV6-1 | CASRGRAWGAFF | TGTGCCAGTAGGGGTAGGGCTTGGGGAGCTTTCTTT
NA | TRBJ2-1 | NA | TRBV7-7 | CASSRGLADEQFF | TGTGCTAGCAGCAGGGGTCTGGCCGATGAGCAGTTCTTC
TRBD1 | TRBJ1-5 | NA | TRBV20-1 | CSAGGQGGKHF | TGCAGTGCCGGGGGACAGGGAGGAAAGCATTTT
NA | TRBJ2-6 | NA | TRBV28 | CASSLFRLRAGANVLTF | TGTGCCAGCAGTTTATTTCGGCTCAGGGCTGGGGCCAACGTCCTGACTTTC
NA | TRBJ2-6 | NA | TRBV5-1 | CASSLGTGLSGANVLTF | TGCGCCAGCAGCTTGGGTACAGGCCTCTCTGGGGCCAACGTCCTGACTTTC
TRBD1 | TRBJ2-1 | NA | TRBV19 | CASTGQGSYNEQFF | TGTGCCAGTACGGGACAGGGTTCCTACAATGAGCAGTTCTTC
NA | TRBJ1-1 | few | TRBV4-1 | CASSSTFVNTEAFF | TGCGCCAGCAGCTCGACATTCGTGAACACTGAAGCTTTCTTT
TRBD2 | TRBJ2-1 | NA | TRBV6-1 | CASSEYPRLAGGQYNEQFF | TGTGCCAGCAGTGAATACCCCCGACTAGCGGGAGGCCAATACAATGAGCAGTTCTTC
TRBD2 | TRBJ2-7 | NA | TRBV7-9 | CASSLTGGPDEQYF | TGTGCCAGCAGCTTAACGGGAGGGCCGGACGAGCAGTACTTC
NA | TRBJ2-6 | NA | TRBV19 | CASTAPGPLFGANVLTF | TGTGCCAGTACGGCGCCGGGTCCCCTCTTTGGGGCCAACGTCCTGACTTTC
TRBD2 | TRBJ2-3 | NA | TRBV2 | CASRGLVSTDTQYF | TGTGCCAGCAGGGGACTAGTGAGCACAGATACGCAGTATTTT
NA | TRBJ1-4 | NA | TRBV28 | CASSLDRRVNEKLFF | TGTGCCAGCAGTTTAGACCGACGGGTTAATGAAAAACTGTTTTTT
NA | TRBJ2-5 | few | TRBV27 | CASSSGAQETQYF | TGTGCCAGCAGTTCCGGAGCCCAAGAGACCCAGTACTTC
NA | TRBJ2-3 | NA | TRBV4-2 | CASSQTTGGADTQYF | TGTGCCAGCAGCCAAACCACAGGGGGGGCAGATACGCAGTATTTT
TRBD2 | TRBJ2-3 | NA | TRBV5-4 | CASTTAGVLKDTQYF | TGTGCCAGCACCACAGCGGGAGTCCTCAAAGATACGCAGTATTTT
TRBD2 | TRBJ2-3 | NA | TRBV28 | CASSPWTRGTDTQYF | TGTGCCAGCAGTCCCTGGACTAGAGGCACAGATACGCAGTATTTT
NA | TRBJ2-1 | NA | TRBV6-6 | CASSYSTNQGREQFF | TGTGCCAGCAGTTACTCAACTAACCAGGGTAGAGAGCAGTTCTTC
TRBD2 | TRBJ2-5 | NA | TRBV30 | CAWSGTSGIQETQYF | TGTGCCTGGAGTGGGACTAGCGGGATTCAAGAGACCCAGTACTTC
TRBD2 | TRBJ2-7 | NA | TRBV15 | CATSREKGLAGSYEQYF | TGTGCCACCAGCAGAGAAAAGGGACTAGCGGGCTCCTACGAGCAGTACTTC
NA | TRBJ2-7 | NA | TRBV6-5 | CASSGSDWPGDEQYF | TGTGCCAGCAGCGGATCGGACTGGCCGGGGGACGAGCAGTACTTC
NA | TRBJ1-2 | NA | TRBV5-4 | CASSFQVTLIYGYTF | TGTGCCAGCAGCTTCCAAGTCACTTTGATATATGGCTACACCTTC
NA | TRBJ1-1 | once | TRBV4-1 | CASSQDRPGREAFF | TGCGCCAGCAGCCAAGACAGGCCTGGGCGTGAAGCTTTCTTT
TRBD2 | TRBJ2-1 | NA | TRBV19 | CASSIDVASGPYNEQFF | TGTGCCAGTAGTATAGATGTCGCTAGCGGACCTTACAATGAGCAGTTCTTC
TRBD1 | TRBJ1-3 | NA | TRBV30 | CAWSATGGLLSGNTIYF | TGTGCCTGGAGTGCGACAGGGGGGCTCCTCTCTGGAAACACCATATATTTT
NA | TRBJ2-7 | NA | TRBV2 | CASKREQYEQYF | TGTGCCAGCAAGAGGGAGCAGTACGAGCAGTACTTC
NA | TRBJ2-5 | NA | TRBV7-9 | CSSSLALTIEETQYF | TGTTCCAGCAGCTTAGCGCTGACTATAGAAGAGACCCAGTACTTC
TRBD2 | TRBJ2-1 | NA | TRBV6-1 | CASSEGSGRASYNEQFF | TGTGCCAGCAGTGAGGGTAGCGGGAGGGCCTCCTACAATGAGCAGTTCTTC
NA | TRBJ2-3 | NA | TRBV28 | CASSRPVSADTQYF | TGTGCCAGCAGTCGCCCCGTTAGCGCAGATACGCAGTATTTT
NA | TRBJ2-3 | NA | TRBV30 | CAWLPRTDTQYF | TGTGCCTGGCTACCGCGCACAGATACGCAGTATTTT